This TCR beta chain was captured in a study of control samples from healthy donors and cancer patients. This table comes from immunoSEQ multiplex PCR, and its TCRdb copy is limited to in-frame clones, with some not included. In the table there are approximately 90,000 clones, 85% to 90% of which are singletons. This CDR3 spans 13 amino acids. Germline CDR1 KGHSH, CDR2 LQKENI. Trimming took 4 bases from V and 4 from J; bases not matched to a gene: 2. The sample taken for sequencing was blood. The gene calls are TRBV18 and TRBJ1-1; TRBD1 matches 8 bases. This TCR was recovered from a woman in her 40s in good health. The CDR3 spells CASSLGQGTEAFF. Written as DNA, the CDR3 is TGTGCCAGCTCACTAGGACAGGGCACTGAAGCTTTCTTT.